This paragraph reports one TCR beta chain. Its antigen is not identified. The data belong to a study of cytomegalovirus exposure and HLA in healthy donors. General study points: An ancestry cluster, one associated with Asian ancestry, reportedly showed fewer N-insertions than the approximately 650-donor mean in a later analysis. Immune exposure information available was restricted to CMV serostatus. An analysis that was carried out later associated 16,951 TCR beta sequences with HLA alleles at 0.05 false discovery rate.

Germline CDR1 is SGDLS and CDR2 is YYNGEE. V was clipped by 2 bases and J by 3 bases, with 8 bases between them. This CDR3 has 14 amino acids. With 60 Vbeta and 13 Jbeta primers, the PCR was carried out. In the original workflow: Later, an analysis found 80 million or so unique TCR beta chains, and around 12 million of these were shared. TCRdb's copy holds only in-frame clones and misses some; the assay was immunoSEQ multiplex PCR. V and J calls and clone size come straight from that table; D and trimming were deduced from the DNA. There are about 190,000 clones in the sample; roughly 80% occur only once, and less than 2% lies in the top ten.

This receptor was identified in a woman under 30 in good health and CMV-seronegative. The chain is built from TRBV9 and TRBJ1-4, with D uncertain. The sample taken for sequencing was PBMCs. CDR3 residues: CASSVRSANEKLFF. CDR3 coding DNA: TGTGCCAGCAGCGTGAGGAGTGCTAATGAAAAACTGTTTTTT.